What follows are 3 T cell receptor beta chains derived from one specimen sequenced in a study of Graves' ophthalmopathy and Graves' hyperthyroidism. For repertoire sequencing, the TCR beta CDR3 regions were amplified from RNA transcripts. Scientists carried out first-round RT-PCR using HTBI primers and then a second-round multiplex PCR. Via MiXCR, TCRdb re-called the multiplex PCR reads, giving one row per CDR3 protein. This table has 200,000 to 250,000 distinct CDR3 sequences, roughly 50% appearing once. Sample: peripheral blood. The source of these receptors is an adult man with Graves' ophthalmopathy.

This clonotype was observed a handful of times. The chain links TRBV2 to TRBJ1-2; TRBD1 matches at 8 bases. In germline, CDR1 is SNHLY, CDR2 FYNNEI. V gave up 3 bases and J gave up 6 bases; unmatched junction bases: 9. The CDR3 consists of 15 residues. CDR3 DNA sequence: TGTGCCAGCAGTGAGAGGGCCAGGGGGCTGAATGGCTACACCTTC. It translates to CASSERARGLNGYTF.

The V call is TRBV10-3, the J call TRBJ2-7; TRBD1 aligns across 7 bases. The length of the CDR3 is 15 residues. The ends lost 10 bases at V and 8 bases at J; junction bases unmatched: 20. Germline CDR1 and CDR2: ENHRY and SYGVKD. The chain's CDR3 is CASRTGDAPSIQQYF. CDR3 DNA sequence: TGTGCCAGCCGGACAGGAGACGCACCCTCAATCCAGCAGTACTTC.

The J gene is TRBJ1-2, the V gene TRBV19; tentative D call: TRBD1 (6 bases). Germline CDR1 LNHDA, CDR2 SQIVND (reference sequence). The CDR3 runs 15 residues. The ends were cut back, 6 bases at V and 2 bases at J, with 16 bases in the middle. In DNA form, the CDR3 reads TGTGCCAGTAGCCAACAGGGACGAGGAAACTATGGCTACACCTTC. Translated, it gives CASSQQGRGNYGYTF.